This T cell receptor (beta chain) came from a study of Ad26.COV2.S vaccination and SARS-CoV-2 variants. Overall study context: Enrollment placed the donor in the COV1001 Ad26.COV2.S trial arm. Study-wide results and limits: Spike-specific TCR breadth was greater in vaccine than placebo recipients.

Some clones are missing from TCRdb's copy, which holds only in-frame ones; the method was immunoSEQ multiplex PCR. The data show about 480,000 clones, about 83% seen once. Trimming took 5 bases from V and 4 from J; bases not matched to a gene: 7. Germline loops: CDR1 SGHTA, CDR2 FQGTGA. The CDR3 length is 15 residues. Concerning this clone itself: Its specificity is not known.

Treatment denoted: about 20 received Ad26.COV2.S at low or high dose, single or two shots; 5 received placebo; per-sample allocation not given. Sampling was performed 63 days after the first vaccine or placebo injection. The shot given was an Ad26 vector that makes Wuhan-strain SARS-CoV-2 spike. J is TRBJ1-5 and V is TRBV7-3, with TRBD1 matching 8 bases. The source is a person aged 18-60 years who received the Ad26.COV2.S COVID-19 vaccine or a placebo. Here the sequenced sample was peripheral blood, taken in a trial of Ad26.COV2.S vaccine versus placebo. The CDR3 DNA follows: TGTGCCAGCAGCCCCAGCAGGGGGCGGAATCAGCCCCAGCATTTT. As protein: CASSPSRGRNQPQHF.